This T cell receptor (beta chain) was sequenced for a study of OX40 agonist ivuxolimab in advanced cancers. At the level of the study: With ivuxolimab, an agonistic anti-OX40 (CD134) antibody, patients were treated. Enrollees could have had prior anti-PD-1, anti-PD-L1 or anti-CTLA-4 therapy, which around 43% had received. The study enrolled dose-escalation patients with hepatocellular carcinoma, melanoma, renal cell or head and neck cancer.

Individuals having autoimmune disease history or systemic immunosuppression were not enrolled. The protocol was immunoSEQ multiplex PCR, while the TCRdb copy is restricted to in-frame clones and leaves out a portion. This table holds approximately 60,000 clones, around nine tenths found once. Looked up from germline, CDR1 is MNHEY and CDR2 is SVGAGI. The CDR3 is 13 residues long. V gave up 5 bases and J gave up 10 bases; unmatched junction bases: 9. The material was CD4+ or CD8+ T cells sorted from blood, obtained in a trial of the OX40 agonist ivuxolimab. This sequence originates from an adult with an advanced solid tumor such as melanoma, head and neck, liver or kidney cancer. The chain carries TRBV6-5 and TRBJ2-3; 7 bases agree with TRBD1. The CDR3 reads CASSVRDSSAQYF. The CDR3 DNA reads as TGTGCCAGCAGTGTCCGGGACAGTTCCGCGCAGTATTTT.